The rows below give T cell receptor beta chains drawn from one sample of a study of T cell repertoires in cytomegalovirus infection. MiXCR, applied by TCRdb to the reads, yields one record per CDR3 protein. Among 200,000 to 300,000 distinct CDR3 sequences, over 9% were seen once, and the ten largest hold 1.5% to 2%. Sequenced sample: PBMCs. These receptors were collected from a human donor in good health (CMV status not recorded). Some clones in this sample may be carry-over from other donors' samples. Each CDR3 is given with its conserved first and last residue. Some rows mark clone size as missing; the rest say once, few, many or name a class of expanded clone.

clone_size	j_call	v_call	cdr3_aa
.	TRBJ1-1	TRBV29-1	CSVGGRADRPWNTEAFF
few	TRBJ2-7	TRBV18	CASSPPSRGGHHEQYF
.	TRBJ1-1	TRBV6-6	CASLQSGALNTEAFF
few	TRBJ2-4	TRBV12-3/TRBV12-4	CASSPGQGAKNIQYF
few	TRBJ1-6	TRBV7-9	CASSPRPGDRGSPLHF
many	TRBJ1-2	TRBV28	CASSPPSGYGYTF
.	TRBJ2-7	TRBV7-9	CASSLARDRDYEQYF
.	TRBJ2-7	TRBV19	CASSIDLGAGGHEQYF
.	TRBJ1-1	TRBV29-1	CSAALGGTEAFF
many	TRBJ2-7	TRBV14	CASSQDRGGRASYEQYF
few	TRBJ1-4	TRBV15	CATSRDRAGQSEKLFF
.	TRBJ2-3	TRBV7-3	CASSLGGRGAQYF
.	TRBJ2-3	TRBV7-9	CASSYPGQGTDTQYF
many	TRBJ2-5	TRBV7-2	CASSLETLEVETQYF
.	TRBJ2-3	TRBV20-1	CSARPLRAPSTDTQYF
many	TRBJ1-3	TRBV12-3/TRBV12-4	CASSFTAGNTIYF
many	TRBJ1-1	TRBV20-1	CSAPRGTEAFF
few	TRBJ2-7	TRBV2	CASSEAGDEQYF
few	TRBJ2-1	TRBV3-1	CASSLKSGGLVNEQFF
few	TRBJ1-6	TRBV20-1	CSARRDDSPGNSPLHF
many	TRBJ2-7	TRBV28	CASSRSGSLSYEQYF
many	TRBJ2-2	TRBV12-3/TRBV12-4	CASSWLANTGELFF
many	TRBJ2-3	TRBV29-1	CSSTRSFGTDTQYF
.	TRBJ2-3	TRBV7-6	CASSPKTAREAGTDTQYF
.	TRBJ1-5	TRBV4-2	CASSQESSQPQHF
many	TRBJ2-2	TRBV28	CASSFWTGDTGELFF
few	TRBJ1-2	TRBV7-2	CASSLDSEALYGYTF
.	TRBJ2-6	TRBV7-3	CASSPDRVGANVLTF
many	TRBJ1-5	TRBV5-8	CASSLMVGQPQHF
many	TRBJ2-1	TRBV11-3	CASSFHSSGRNEQFF
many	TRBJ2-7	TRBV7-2	CASSLAGGTSYEQYF
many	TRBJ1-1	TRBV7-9	CASSLGSQNTEAFF
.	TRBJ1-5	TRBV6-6	CATETGGLHQHF
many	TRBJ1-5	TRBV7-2	CASSPQGQGFQPQHF
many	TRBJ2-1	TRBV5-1	CASSGTGGSEQFF
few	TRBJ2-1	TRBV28	CASSLGGAGNEQFF
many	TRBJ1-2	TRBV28	CASSSPGQSLYGYTF
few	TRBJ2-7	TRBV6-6	CASSYDSFSYEQYF
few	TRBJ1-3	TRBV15	CATSRDLRGPAGNTIYF
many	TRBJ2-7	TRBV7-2	CASSLEAETYEQYF
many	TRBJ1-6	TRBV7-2	CASSRPGTLTSPLHF
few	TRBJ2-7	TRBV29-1	CSVEKLAGTYEQYF
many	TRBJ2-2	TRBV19	CASSNRGGGTGELFF
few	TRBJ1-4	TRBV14	CASSRDPRGLLNEKLFF